These 8 T cell receptor beta chains were sequenced from one sample in a study of T cell repertoires in cytomegalovirus infection. One entry per CDR3 protein, called by TCRdb with MiXCR from the reads. In the table there are about half a million distinct CDR3 sequences, roughly a third of which are singletons. Their target antigens are unknown. The specimen was cultured PBMCs, collected from culture after CMV antigen stimulation. The receptors come from a human donor in good health (CMV status not recorded). Some clones in this sample may be carry-over from other donors' samples.

The sample holds a few counts of this clonotype. This chain joins TRBV7-2 and TRBJ2-3, with a possible D match to TRBD1 (5 bases). Germline V gene sequence: CDR1 SGHTA, CDR2 FQGNSA. V was trimmed by 5 bases and J by 0 bases, leaving 12 bases between them. The CDR3 has 15 amino acids. DNA of the CDR3: TGTGCCAGCAGCGTTGCAGGGTCTAGCACAGATACGCAGTATTTT. Encoded protein: CASSVAGSSTDTQYF.

This clonotype was seen at least ten times. The chain couples TRBV7-2 to TRBJ1-1; D is undetermined. V gave up 8 bases and J gave up 2 bases, with 9 bases separating them. The CDR3 is 12 residues long. Per the germline V gene, CDR1 is SGHTA and CDR2 is FQGNSA. DNA for the CDR3: TGTGCCAGCGGAGGGCCTAACACTGAAGCTTTCTTT. Translating gives CASGGPNTEAFF.

This clonotype was counted between two and nine times. The chain recombines TRBV25-1 with TRBJ2-7; maybe TRBD2 (6 bases). The germline CDR1 and CDR2 sequences are MGHDK and SYGVNS. This CDR3 contains 14 residues. V was clipped by 4 bases and J by 3 bases, with 13 bases between them. CDR3 region: CASSATVGGYEQYF. Written as DNA, the CDR3 is TGTGCCAGCAGTGCCACTGTGGGGGGCTACGAGCAGTACTTC.

This clonotype was counted at least ten times. The chain has TRBV7-2 and TRBJ2-3, with D tentatively TRBD1 or TRBD2 (5 bases each). CDR1 and CDR2 from the germline V gene are SGHTA and FQGNSA. V was cut by 4 bases and J by 0 bases, with 11 bases left in between. This CDR3 has 15 residues. CDR3 sequence reads: CASSSSGASTDTQYF. In DNA form, the CDR3 reads TGTGCCAGCAGCTCCTCCGGGGCGAGCACAGATACGCAGTATTTT.

As DNA, the CDR3 is TGTGCCACCAGCCGACAGACGAACACCGGGGAGCTGTTTTTT. Translation: CATSRQTNTGELFF. The rearrangement joins TRBV24-1 to TRBJ2-2; a weak D match, TRBD1 (5 bases). CDR1 is KGHDR and CDR2 is SFDVKD in the germline V gene. V was clipped by 7 bases and J by 0 bases, with 8 bases between them. The CDR3 consists of 14 residues.

The V gene is TRBV28, the J gene TRBJ2-7; 9 nucleotides line up with TRBD2. The ends lost 5 bases at V and 0 bases at J; junction bases unmatched: 17. The CDR3 length is 19 residues. The V gene's germline CDR1 is MDHEN and CDR2 SYDVKM. The CDR3 coding sequence is TGTGCCAGCAGTCCATTCCGCCTCGAACAGCGGGAGGTCTCCTACGAGCAGTACTTC. Amino acid sequence: CASSPFRLEQREVSYEQYF.

This chain joins TRBV7-2 and TRBJ2-7; possible D gene TRBD2, 6 bases. CDR3 size: 15 residues. Trimming removed 3 bases at V and 2 bases at J, with 14 bases between. CDR1 is SGHTA, CDR2 FQGNSA, per germline. The CDR3 protein is CASSLSGLGTYEQYF. CDR3 nucleotide sequence: TGTGCCAGCAGCTTGTCGGGACTCGGAACCTACGAGCAGTACTTC.

The chain employs TRBV11-3 and TRBJ2-1; weak D call: TRBD1 (6 bases). There are 11 residues in the CDR3. Germline V CDR1 and CDR2: SGHNT, YENEEA. Trimming took off 5 bases at V and 14 bases at J, with 13 bases between the two ends. The CDR3 coding sequence is TGTGCCAGCAGCACCAACAGGGTGGAGTTCTTC. It codes for CASSTNRVEFF.